Reported below is one T cell receptor (beta chain). No antigen is known for it. The sample holds other DNA sequences that translate to the same CDR3. Trimming pared 6 bases from V and 0 bases from J, leaving 11 bases between. Germline values: CDR1 MDHEN, CDR2 SYDVKM. CDR3 size: 14 residues. This specimen comes from a study of cytomegalovirus exposure and HLA in healthy donors. General observations from the study: Altogether, 150 or so TCR beta chains were recorded as cytomegalovirus-associated.

The PCR made use of 60 Vbeta and 13 Jbeta primers. In the study's own analysis: The authors later counted approximately 80 million unique TCR beta chains, 9 million to 14 million of them shared. Profiling relied on immunoSEQ multiplex PCR, and the TCRdb table lists in-frame clones only, not all of them. That table is the source of V, J and clone size, and D and trimming were worked out from the DNA. The table records about 140,000 clones, 80% to 85% of them present only once. Input material: PBMCs. The clonotype comes from a female donor in good health and CMV-seronegative. The chain couples TRBV28 to TRBJ1-1, with a weak D call TRBD1 (5 bases). For the CDR3, the DNA is TGTGCCAGCAGGGAGGGGCAGCTGAACACTGAAGCTTTCTTT. This encodes CASREGQLNTEAFF. Based on the CDR3 plus reference TRBV28 and TRBJ1-1, the full variable domain is DVKVTQSSRYLVKRTGEKVFLECVQDMDHENMFWYRQDPGLGLRLIYFSYDVKMKEKGDIPEGYSVSREKKERFSLILESASTNQTSMYLCASREGQLNTEAFFGQGTRLTVV.